This TCR beta chain appears in the sequencing data of a study of T cell changes during pregnancy in multiple sclerosis. Germline CDR1 is SNHLY and CDR2 is FYNNEI. This CDR3 is built from 12 residues. J gave up 2 bases and V 8 bases, and 3 bases lay outside the gene matches. TCRdb's copy holds only in-frame clones and misses some; the assay was immunoSEQ multiplex PCR. Among roughly 40,000 clones, approximately 91% were seen once, and the ten largest hold 0.39%. Sequenced here: CD4+ T cells from peripheral blood mononuclear cells, sampled in the second trimester of pregnancy. The source of this sequence is a female donor with multiple sclerosis, enrolled in a pregnancy study. V and J are TRBV2 and TRBJ2-7; 7 nucleotides match TRBD1. CDR3 sequence (DNA): TGTGCCAGCGGACAGGTCACCTACGAGCAGTACTTC. Its protein is CASGQVTYEQYF. Complete variable domain (other parts from reference TRBV2 and TRBJ2-7): EPEVTQTPSHQVTQMGQEVILRCVPISNHLYFYWYRQILGQKVEFLVSFYNNEISEKSEIFDDQFSVERPDGSNFTLKIRSTKLEDSAMYFCASGQVTYEQYFGPGTRLTVT.